This T cell receptor beta chain was sequenced for a study of OX40 agonist ivuxolimab in advanced cancers. This clone was counted once. TCRdb's table, derived via immunoSEQ multiplex PCR, lists solely in-frame clones and lacks some. The table shows approximately 120,000 clones, with under 95% occurring only once. The CDR3 is 14 residues long. Trimming took off 2 bases at V and 8 bases at J, with 16 bases between the two ends. Germline CDR1 is SNHLY and CDR2 is FYNNEI. This TCR came from an adult with an advanced solid tumor such as melanoma, head and neck, liver or kidney cancer. The rearrangement links TRBV2 to TRBJ2-7; D is uncertain. Sequenced material: CD4+ or CD8+ T cells sorted from blood, taken in a trial of the OX40 agonist ivuxolimab. DNA for the CDR3: TGTGCCAGCAGTGAAAACCCTCACTTGCCACAGCAGTACTTC. This translates into CASSENPHLPQQYF.